What follows is one T cell receptor beta chain and its context. The data were taken from a study of shared clonotypes between healthy human individuals. Deep was the level at which the assay was run. Clones were sequenced by immunoSEQ multiplex PCR, and TCRdb holds only the in-frame ones, with some missing. The sample shows roughly 170,000 clones, 60% to 75% of them seen only once. Sequenced sample: memory CD4+ T cells sorted from blood. Indicated subset: CD45RA-negative fraction. The sequence derives from a man aged 30-40 years in good health.

CDR3 nucleotides: TGTGCCAGTAGTATTTCCCGGACCTCTGGGGCCAACGTCCTGACTTTC. Amino acid sequence: CASSISRTSGANVLTF. The chain is built from TRBV19 and TRBJ2-6, with D unresolved. V was pared by 3 bases and J by 0 bases, with 9 bases between. From germline, CDR1 is LNHDA and CDR2 SQIVND (reference sequence). The CDR3 extends over 16 amino acids.